This T cell receptor (beta chain) derives from a study of cytomegalovirus exposure and HLA in healthy donors. CDR3 length: 15 amino acids. The germline V gene has CDR1 SGHDN and CDR2 FVKESK. J gave up 2 bases and V 5 bases, and 6 bases lay outside the gene matches. PCR involved 60 Vbeta and 13 Jbeta primers. Data came from immunoSEQ multiplex PCR; TCRdb stores just in-frame clones and leaves some out. The sample carries some 110,000 clones, under 90% recorded once. The sequence was obtained from a woman in her thirties in good health and CMV-seronegative. Sequencing input: PBMCs. The chain recombines TRBV14 with TRBJ2-1; 7 bases are a match to TRBD2. The CDR3 loop is CASSFTGTTYNEQFF. The CDR3 region has the DNA TGTGCCAGCAGCTTTACCGGGACTACCTACAATGAGCAGTTCTTC. The full variable domain, with the rest looked up from reference TRBV14 and TRBJ2-1, is EAGVTQFPSHSVIEKGQTVTLRCDPISGHDNLYWYRRVMGKEIKFLLHFVKESKQDESGMPNNRFLAERTGGTYSTLKVQPAELEDSGVYFCASSFTGTTYNEQFFGPGTRLTVL.